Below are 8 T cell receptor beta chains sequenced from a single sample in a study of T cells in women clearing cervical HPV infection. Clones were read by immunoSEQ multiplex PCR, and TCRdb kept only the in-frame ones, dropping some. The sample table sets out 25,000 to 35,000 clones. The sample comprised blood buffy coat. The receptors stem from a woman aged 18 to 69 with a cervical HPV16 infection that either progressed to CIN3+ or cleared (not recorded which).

Incomplete CDR3 DNA: TGTGCCAGCAGCCTTAACGCGGGAGGCGGAGAGACG. This sequence encodes CASSLNAGGGET. The entire CDR3 reads CASSLNAGGGETQYF. This chain connects TRBV7-3 to TRBJ2-3; TRBD2 agrees at 8 bases. The read ends 3 residues before the CDR3 terminus; that terminus is restored from the germline J gene. Germline V lookup: CDR1 SGHTA, CDR2 FQGTGA. The CDR3 runs to 15 residues.

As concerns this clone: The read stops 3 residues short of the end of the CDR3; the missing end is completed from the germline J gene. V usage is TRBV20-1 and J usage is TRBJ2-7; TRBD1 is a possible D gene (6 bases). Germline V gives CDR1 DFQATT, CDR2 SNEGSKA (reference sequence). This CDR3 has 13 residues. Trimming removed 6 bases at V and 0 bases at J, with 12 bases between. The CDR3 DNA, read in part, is TGCAGTGCAGATACAGGGAGCTCCTACGAG. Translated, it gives CSADTGSSYE. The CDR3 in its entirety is CSADTGSSYEQYF.

The part of the CDR3 DNA that was read is TGTGCCAGCAGTGGGCGACTAGCGGGAGGTGTGTACGAG. Encoded protein: CASSGRLAGGVYE. The complete CDR3 protein is CASSGRLAGGVYEQYF. The V and J genes are TRBV6-2 or TRBV6-3 and TRBJ2-7; 13 bases agree with TRBD2. With the read ending 3 residues before the CDR3 end, the germline J gene is used to fill in that end. The CDR3 sequence is 16 residues long. V was clipped by 5 bases and J by 4 bases; unmatched bases: 8. In germline, CDR1 is MNHEY, CDR2 SVGEGT.

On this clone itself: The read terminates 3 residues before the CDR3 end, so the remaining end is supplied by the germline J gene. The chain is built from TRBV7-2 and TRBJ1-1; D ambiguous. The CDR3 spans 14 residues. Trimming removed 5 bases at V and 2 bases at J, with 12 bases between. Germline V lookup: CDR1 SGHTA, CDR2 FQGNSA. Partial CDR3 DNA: TGTGCCAGCAGCCGCTCTAGCGGTAACACTGAA. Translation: CASSRSSGNTE. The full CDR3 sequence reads CASSRSSGNTEAFF.

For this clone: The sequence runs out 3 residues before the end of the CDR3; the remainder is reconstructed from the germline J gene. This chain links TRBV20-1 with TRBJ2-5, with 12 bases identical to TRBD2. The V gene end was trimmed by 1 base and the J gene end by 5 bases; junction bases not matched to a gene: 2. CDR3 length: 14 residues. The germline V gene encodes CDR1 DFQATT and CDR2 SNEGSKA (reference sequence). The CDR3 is CSARGTSGIETQYF. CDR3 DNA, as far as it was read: TGCAGTGCTAGAGGGACTAGCGGGATCGAGACC.

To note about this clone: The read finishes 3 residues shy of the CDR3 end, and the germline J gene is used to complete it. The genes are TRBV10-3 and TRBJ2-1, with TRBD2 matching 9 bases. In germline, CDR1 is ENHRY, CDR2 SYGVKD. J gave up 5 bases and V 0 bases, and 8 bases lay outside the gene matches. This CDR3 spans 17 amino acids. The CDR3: CAISESAGSGGNNEQFF. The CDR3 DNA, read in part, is TGTGCCATCAGTGAGTCAGCGGGTAGCGGGGGAAACAATGAG.

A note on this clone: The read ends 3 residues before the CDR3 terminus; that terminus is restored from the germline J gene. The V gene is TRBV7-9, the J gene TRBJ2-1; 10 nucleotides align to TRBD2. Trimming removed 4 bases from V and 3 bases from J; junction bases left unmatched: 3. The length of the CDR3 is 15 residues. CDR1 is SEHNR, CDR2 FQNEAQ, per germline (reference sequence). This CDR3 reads CASSSGLADYNEQFF. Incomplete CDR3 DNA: TGTGCCAGCAGCTCCGGACTAGCGGACTACAATGAG.

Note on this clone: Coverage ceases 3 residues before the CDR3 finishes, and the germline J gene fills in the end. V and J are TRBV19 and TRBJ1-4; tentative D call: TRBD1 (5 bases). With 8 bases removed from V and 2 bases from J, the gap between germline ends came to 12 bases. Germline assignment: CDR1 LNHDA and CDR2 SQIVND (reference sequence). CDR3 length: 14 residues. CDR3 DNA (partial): TGTGCCAGTCGCCCGGGGGTCACTAATGAAAAA. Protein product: CASRPGVTNEK. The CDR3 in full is CASRPGVTNEKLFF.